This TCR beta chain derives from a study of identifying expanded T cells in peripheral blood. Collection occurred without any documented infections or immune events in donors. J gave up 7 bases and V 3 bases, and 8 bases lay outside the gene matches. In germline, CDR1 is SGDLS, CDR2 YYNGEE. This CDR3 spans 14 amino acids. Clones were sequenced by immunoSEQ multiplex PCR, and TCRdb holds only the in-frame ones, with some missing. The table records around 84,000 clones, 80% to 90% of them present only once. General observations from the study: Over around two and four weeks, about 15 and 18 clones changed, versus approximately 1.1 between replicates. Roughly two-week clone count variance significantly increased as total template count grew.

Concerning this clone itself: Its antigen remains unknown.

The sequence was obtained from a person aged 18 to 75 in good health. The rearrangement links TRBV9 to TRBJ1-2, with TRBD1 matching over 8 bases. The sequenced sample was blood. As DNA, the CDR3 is TGTGCCAGCAGCGCCCGACAGGGGTTAGGTGGCTACACCTTC. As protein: CASSARQGLGGYTF.